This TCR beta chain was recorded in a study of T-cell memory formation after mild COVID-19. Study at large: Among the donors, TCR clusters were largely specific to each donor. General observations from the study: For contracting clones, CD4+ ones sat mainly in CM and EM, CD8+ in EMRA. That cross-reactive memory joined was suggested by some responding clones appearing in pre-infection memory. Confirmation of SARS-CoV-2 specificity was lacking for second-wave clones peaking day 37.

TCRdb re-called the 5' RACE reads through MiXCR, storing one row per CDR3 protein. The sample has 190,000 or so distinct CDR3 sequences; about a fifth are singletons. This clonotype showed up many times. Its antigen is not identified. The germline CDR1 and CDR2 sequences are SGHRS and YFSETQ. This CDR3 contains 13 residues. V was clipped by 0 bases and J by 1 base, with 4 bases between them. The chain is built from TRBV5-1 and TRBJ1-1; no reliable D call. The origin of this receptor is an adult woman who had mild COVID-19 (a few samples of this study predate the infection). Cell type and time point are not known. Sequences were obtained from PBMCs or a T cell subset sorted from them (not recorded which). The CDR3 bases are TGCGCCAGCAGCTTGGGGACGAACACTGAAGCTTTCTTT. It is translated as CASSLGTNTEAFF.